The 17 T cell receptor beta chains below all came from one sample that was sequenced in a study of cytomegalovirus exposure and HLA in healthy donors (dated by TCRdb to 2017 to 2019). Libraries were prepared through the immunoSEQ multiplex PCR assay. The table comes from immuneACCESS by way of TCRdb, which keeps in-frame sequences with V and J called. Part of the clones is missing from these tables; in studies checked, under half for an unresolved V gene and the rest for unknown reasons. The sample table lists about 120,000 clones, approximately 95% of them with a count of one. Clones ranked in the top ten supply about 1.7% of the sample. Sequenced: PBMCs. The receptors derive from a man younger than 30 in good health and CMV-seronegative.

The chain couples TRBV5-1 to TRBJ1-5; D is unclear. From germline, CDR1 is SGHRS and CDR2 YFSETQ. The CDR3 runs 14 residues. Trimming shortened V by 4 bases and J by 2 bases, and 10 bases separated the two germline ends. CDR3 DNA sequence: TGCGCCAGCAGCCCAGGCCAGGGCAATCAGCCCCAGCATTTT. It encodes CASSPGQGNQPQHF.

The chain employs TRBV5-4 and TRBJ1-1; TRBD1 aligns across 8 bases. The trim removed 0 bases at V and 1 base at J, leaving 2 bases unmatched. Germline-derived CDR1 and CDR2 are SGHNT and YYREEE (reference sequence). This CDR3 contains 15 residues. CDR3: CASSLAGTGNTEAFF. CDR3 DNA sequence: TGTGCCAGCAGCTTGGCCGGGACAGGGAACACTGAAGCTTTCTTT.

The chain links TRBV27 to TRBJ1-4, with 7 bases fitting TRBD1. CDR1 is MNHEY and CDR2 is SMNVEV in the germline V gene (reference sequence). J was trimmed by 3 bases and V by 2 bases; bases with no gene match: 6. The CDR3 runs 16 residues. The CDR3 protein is CASSLRGGRSNEKLFF. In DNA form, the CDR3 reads TGTGCCAGCAGTTTAAGAGGGGGCCGGTCTAATGAAAAACTGTTTTTT.

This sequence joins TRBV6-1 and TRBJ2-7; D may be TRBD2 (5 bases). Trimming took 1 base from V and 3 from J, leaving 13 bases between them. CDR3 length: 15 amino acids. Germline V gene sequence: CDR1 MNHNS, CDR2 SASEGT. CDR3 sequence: CASSEEGTGIYEQYF. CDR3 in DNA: TGTGCCAGCAGTGAAGAGGGTACGGGGATCTACGAGCAGTACTTC.

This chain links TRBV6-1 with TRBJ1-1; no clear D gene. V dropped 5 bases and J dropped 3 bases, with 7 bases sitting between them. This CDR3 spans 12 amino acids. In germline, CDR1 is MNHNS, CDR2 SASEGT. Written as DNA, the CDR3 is TGTGCCAGCAGTCACCAGTACACTGAAGCTTTCTTT. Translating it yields CASSHQYTEAFF.

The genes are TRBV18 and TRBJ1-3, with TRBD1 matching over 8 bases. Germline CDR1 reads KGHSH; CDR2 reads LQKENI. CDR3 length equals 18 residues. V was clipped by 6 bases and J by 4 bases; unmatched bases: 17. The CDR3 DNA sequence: TGTGCCAGCTCGCCCCTGCGCCAGGGGGCATCTGAAGGAAACACCATATATTTT. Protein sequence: CASSPLRQGASEGNTIYF.

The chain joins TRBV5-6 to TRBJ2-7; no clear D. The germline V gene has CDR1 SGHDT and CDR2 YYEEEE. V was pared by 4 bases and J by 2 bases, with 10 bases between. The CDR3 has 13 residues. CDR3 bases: TGTGCCAGCAGCACGATGGGCCCCTACGAGCAGTACTTC. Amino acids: CASSTMGPYEQYF.

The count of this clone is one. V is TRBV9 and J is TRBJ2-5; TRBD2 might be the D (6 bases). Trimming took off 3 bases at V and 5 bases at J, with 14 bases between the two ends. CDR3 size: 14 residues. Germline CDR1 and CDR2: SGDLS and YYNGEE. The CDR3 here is CASSGAGWGETQYF. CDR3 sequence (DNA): TGTGCCAGCAGCGGAGCGGGTTGGGGGGAGACCCAGTACTTC.

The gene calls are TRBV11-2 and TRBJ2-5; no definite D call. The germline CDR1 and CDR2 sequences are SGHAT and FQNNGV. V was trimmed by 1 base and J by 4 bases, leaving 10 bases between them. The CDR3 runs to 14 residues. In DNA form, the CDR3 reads TGTGCCAGCAGCTTAGGGGCTGGTTCAGAGACCCAGTACTTC. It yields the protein CASSLGAGSETQYF. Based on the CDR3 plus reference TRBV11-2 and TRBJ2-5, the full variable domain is EAGVAQSPRYKIIEKRQSVAFWCNPISGHATLYWYQQILGQGPKLLIQFQNNGVVDDSQLPKDRFSAERLKGVDSTLKIQPAKLEDSAVYLCASSLGAGSETQYFGPGTRLLVL.

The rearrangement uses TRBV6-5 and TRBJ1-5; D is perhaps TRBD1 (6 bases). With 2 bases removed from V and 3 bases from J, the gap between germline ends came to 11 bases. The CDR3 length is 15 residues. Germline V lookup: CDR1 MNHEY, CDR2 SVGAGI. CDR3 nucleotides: TGTGCCAGCAGTTACGGCGGGGGGCCCAATCAGCCCCAGCATTTT. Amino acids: CASSYGGGPNQPQHF.

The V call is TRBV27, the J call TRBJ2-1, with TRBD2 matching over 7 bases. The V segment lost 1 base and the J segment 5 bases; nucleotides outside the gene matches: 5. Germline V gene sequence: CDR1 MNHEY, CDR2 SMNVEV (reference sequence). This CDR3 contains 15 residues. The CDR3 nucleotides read TGTGCCAGCAGTTTATTAGCTAGCGGAGACAATGAGCAGTTCTTC. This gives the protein CASSLLASGDNEQFF.

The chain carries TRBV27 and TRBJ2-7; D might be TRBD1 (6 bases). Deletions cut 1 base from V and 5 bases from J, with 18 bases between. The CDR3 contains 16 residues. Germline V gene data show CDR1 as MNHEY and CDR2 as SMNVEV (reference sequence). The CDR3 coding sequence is TGTGCCAGCAGTTTATGGCAGGGGCGGAGAGGGGACGAGCAGTACTTC. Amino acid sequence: CASSLWQGRRGDEQYF.

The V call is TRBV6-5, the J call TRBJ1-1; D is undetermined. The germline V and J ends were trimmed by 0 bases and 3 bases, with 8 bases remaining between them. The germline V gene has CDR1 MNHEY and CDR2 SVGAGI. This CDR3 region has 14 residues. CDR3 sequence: CASSYSRRDTEAFF. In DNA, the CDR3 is TGTGCCAGCAGTTACTCTCGGAGGGACACTGAAGCTTTCTTT.

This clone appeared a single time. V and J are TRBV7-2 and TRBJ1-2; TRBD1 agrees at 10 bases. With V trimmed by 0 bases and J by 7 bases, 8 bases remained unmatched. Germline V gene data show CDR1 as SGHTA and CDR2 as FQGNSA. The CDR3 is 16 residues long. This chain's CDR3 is CASSLAPTGQGTGYTF. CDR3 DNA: TGTGCCAGCAGCTTAGCGCCCACGGGACAGGGGACTGGCTACACCTTC.

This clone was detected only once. The CDR3 DNA follows: TGTGCCAGCAGCTTAGCGCGAGCAGGGATCCCAGATACGCAGTATTTT. This encodes CASSLARAGIPDTQYF. This chain links TRBV7-9 with TRBJ2-3; weak D call: TRBD1 (5 bases). V shed 0 bases and J shed 4 bases, with 14 bases lying between them. This CDR3 comprises 16 residues. CDR1 is SEHNR, CDR2 FQNEAQ, per germline (reference sequence).

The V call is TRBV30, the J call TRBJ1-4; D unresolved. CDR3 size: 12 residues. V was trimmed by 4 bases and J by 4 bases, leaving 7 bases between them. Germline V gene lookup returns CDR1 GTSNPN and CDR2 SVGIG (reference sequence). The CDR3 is CAWNRYNEKLFF. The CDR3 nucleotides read TGTGCCTGGAATCGGTATAATGAAAAACTGTTTTTT.

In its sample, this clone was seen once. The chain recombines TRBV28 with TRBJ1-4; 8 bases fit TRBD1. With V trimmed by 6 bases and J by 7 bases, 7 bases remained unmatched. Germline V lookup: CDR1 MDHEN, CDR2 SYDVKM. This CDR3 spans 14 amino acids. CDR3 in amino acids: CASSPRDRFEKLFF. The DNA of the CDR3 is TGTGCCAGCAGCCCCCGGGACAGGTTTGAAAAACTGTTTTTT.